The 10 T cell receptor beta chains below were found in one sample sequenced in a study of CD8+CD57+ T cells in acquired aplastic anemia (dated by TCRdb to the late 2010s). Patients chosen for sequencing had shown expansion of CD8+CD57+ cells by flow cytometry. The reads were generated on an Illumina HiSeq 2000. TCR beta VDJ combination and CDR3 sequence profiling used genomic DNA as the template. Starting from the raw public reads, TCRdb applied fastp trimming at Q25, assembled clones with MiXCR and retained in-frame beta chains. Each CDR3 protein appears once, grouped with its most common genes and DNA. Recorded for this sample are 100,000 to 150,000 distinct CDR3 sequences; about 43% of them occurred a single time. The ten largest clones capture around 2.5% of the sample. Sequenced material: sorted CD4+, CD8+, or CD8+CD57+ T cells (not recorded which) from PBMCs. The receptors were gathered from a human donor with aplastic anemia.

The chain links TRBV10-2 to TRBJ1-6; tentatively, D is TRBD1 (6 bases). Trimming left V 5 bases short and J 8 bases short, with 19 bases between. The CDR3 contains 16 residues. The germline V gene encodes CDR1 WSHSY and CDR2 SAAADI. CDR3 region: CASSPEGDTPHSPLHF. Written as DNA, the CDR3 is TGCGCCAGCAGTCCCGAGGGGGACACGCCACATTCACCCCTCCACTTT.

A note on this clonotype: A much larger clone lies one base from this, so it may be a read error. The chain uses TRBV5-1 and TRBJ1-4; TRBD1 agrees at 12 bases. The length of the CDR3 is 14 residues. Germline-derived CDR1 and CDR2 are SGHRS and YFSETQ. The ends lost 3 bases at V and 13 bases at J; junction bases unmatched: 7. The chain's CDR3 is CASSSRGQGARLFF. In nucleotides, the CDR3 is TGCGCCAGCAGCTCCCGGGGACAGGGGGCGAGACTGTTTTTT.

For this clonotype: A much larger clone sits a single nucleotide away, making a read error possible. The rearrangement joins TRBV10-3 to TRBJ1-1, with D unresolved. Looked up from germline, CDR1 is ENHRY and CDR2 is SYGVKD. CDR3 length: 14 residues. The chain's CDR3 is CASSEAWVNTEASF. The DNA for the CDR3 is TGTGCCAGCAGTGAGGCGTGGGTGAACACTGAAGCTTCCTTT.

This clonotype was counted many times. The chain uses TRBV7-8 and TRBJ2-7; tentatively, D is TRBD1 (5 bases). With 5 bases removed from V and 2 bases from J, the gap between germline ends came to 13 bases. This CDR3 region has 14 residues. The germline V gene has CDR1 SGHVS and CDR2 FQNEAQ. The CDR3 sequence: CASSTRQRPYEQYF. In nucleotides, the CDR3 is TGTGCCAGCAGCACCCGACAGCGCCCCTACGAGCAGTACTTC.

Details on this clonotype: A clone one base away is much larger, so this may be a read error. Here the CDR3 omits its conserved ending phenylalanine or tryptophan, so a read error is the likely source. V is TRBV6-1 and J is TRBJ1-1, with D possibly TRBD1 on 5 matching bases. The V end was cut by 7 bases, the J end by 4 bases, with 16 bases between. The CDR3 is made up of 14 amino acids. The germline CDR1 and CDR2 sequences are MNHNS and SASEGT. The CDR3 DNA follows: TGTGCCAGCACCAAAGGGGCGGGCAGCACTGAAGCTTTCCTT. It is translated as CASTKGAGSTEAFL.

The chain employs TRBV9 and TRBJ2-1; 12 bases fit TRBD2. This CDR3 has 16 residues. The junction had 17 bases not matched to a gene; V was cut back by 4 bases and J by 15 bases. Germline V lookup: CDR1 SGDLS, CDR2 YYNGEE. CDR3 sequence: CASSLTSGGPYNGRFF. As DNA, the CDR3 is TGTGCCAGCAGCCTGACTAGCGGGGGCCCTTACAATGGGCGGTTCTTC.

The rearrangement links TRBV7-9 to TRBJ2-7; D unclear. CDR1 and CDR2 from the germline V gene are SEHNR and FQNEAQ (reference sequence). V lost 3 bases, J lost 0 bases, and 6 bases lay in between. This CDR3 spans 13 amino acids. CDR3 bases: TGTGCCAGCAGCTTGGTGGACTCCTACGAGCAGTACTTC. Translated: CASSLVDSYEQYF.

This clonotype has ten or more counts. The CDR3 region is CSASSLLTGLLSYEQYF. The DNA for the CDR3 is TGCAGTGCTAGTTCCCTTCTTACAGGGCTTCTCTCCTACGAGCAGTACTTC. The chain uses TRBV20-1 and TRBJ2-7; D might be TRBD1 (6 bases). The CDR3 spans 17 residues. Per germline, CDR1 DFQATT and CDR2 SNEGSKA (reference sequence). V was clipped by 3 bases and J by 0 bases, with 21 bases between them.

This clonotype was detected many times. CDR3 bases: TGCGCCAGCAGCTTGGCGGCGGGAGCTAACTATGGCTACACCTTC. This codes for CASSLAAGANYGYTF. The chain carries TRBV5-1 and TRBJ1-2; D gene unclear. CDR1 is SGHRS and CDR2 is YFSETQ in the germline V gene. V dropped 0 bases and J dropped 0 bases, with 9 bases sitting between them. This CDR3 contains 15 residues.

This clonotype was seen at least ten times. V and J are TRBV29-1 and TRBJ1-1; the D gene is possibly TRBD1 (5 bases). Germline-derived CDR1 and CDR2 are SQVTM and ANQGSEA. V was shortened by 7 bases and J by 4 bases, with 16 bases between the two germline ends. This CDR3 comprises 13 residues. CDR3 in DNA: TGCAGCGGGGTGGGTGGCCAGGGCACTGAAGCTTTCTTT. Its translation is CSGVGGQGTEAFF.